In this sample, the clone carrying this TCR beta chain turned up a few times. The source of the sample is a study of PD-1 blockade in classical Hodgkin lymphoma. Repertoires were generated with immunoSEQ multiplex PCR, while TCRdb's copy carries only in-frame clones and drops some. The sample lists 35,000 to 45,000 clones; approximately 72% were seen once. All trial patients relapsed after autologous stem cell transplantation. Best responses included complete response and partial response; otherwise, the best response was progressive disease. The germline V gene has CDR1 MNHEY and CDR2 SMNVEV (reference sequence). The junction had 9 bases not matched to a gene; V was cut back by 5 bases and J by 5 bases. This CDR3 contains 15 residues.

Material: peripheral blood mononuclear cells (PBMCs), obtained before the second cycle of nivolumab. The clonotype was recovered from a human donor with classical Hodgkin lymphoma. The chain recombines TRBV27 with TRBJ1-1; 9 nucleotides align to TRBD1. CDR3 loop: CASSVTGGIGTEAFF. The CDR3 coding sequence is TGTGCCAGCAGTGTTACAGGGGGCATAGGTACTGAAGCTTTCTTT.